This passage covers 29 T cell receptor beta chains from one sample sequenced in a study of cytomegalovirus exposure and HLA in healthy donors. The study ran its PCR with 60 Vbeta and 13 Jbeta primers. Assay: immunoSEQ multiplex PCR; the TCRdb copy retains only in-frame clones and omits some. The sample lists 80,000 to 95,000 clones, more than 75% occurring once. Sequencing input: PBMCs. Source of these receptors: a man younger than 40 in good health and CMV-seropositive.

The V and J genes are TRBV5-1 and TRBJ2-7; possibly TRBD1 for D (5 bases). The CDR3 consists of 16 residues. V lost 0 bases to trimming and J lost 0 bases, with 13 bases between them. Germline V gives CDR1 SGHRS, CDR2 YFSETQ. CDR3 region: CASSLAVQGLSYEQYF. DNA for the CDR3: TGCGCCAGCAGCTTGGCCGTCCAGGGCCTCTCCTACGAGCAGTACTTC.

The genes are TRBV5-6 and TRBJ2-1; perhaps TRBD2 as D (6 bases). V shed 2 bases and J shed 7 bases, with 13 bases lying between them. The CDR3 sequence is 14 residues long. Germline V CDR1 and CDR2: SGHDT, YYEEEE. The DNA of the CDR3 is TGTGCCAGCAGCTTTTACGGGAGTCGGAATGAGCAGTTCTTC. This sequence encodes CASSFYGSRNEQFF. Full variable domain (rest looked up from reference TRBV5-6 and TRBJ2-1): DAGVTQSPTHLIKTRGQQVTLRCSPKSGHDTVSWYQQALGQGPQFIFQYYEEEERQRGNFPDRFSGHQFPNYSSELNVNALLLGDSALYLCASSFYGSRNEQFFGPGTRLTVL.

The chain recombines TRBV4-2 with TRBJ2-3; D unresolved. Trimming left V 1 base short and J 4 bases short, with 9 bases between. Per the germline V gene, CDR1 is LGHNA and CDR2 is YNFKEQ. CDR3 length: 14 amino acids. The CDR3 sequence is CASSQGIEADTQYF. In DNA form, the CDR3 reads TGTGCCAGCAGCCAAGGTATAGAGGCAGATACGCAGTATTTT.

The chain combines TRBV27 with TRBJ2-2; D not resolved. Trimming pared 3 bases from V and 5 bases from J, leaving 7 bases between. CDR3 size: 13 residues. Germline assignment: CDR1 MNHEY and CDR2 SMNVEV (reference sequence). CDR3 nucleotides: TGTGCCAGCAGTTTCAGATGGACCGGGGAGCTGTTTTTT. This translates into CASSFRWTGELFF.

V usage is TRBV4-1 and J usage is TRBJ1-1; D is perhaps TRBD1 (6 bases). Trimming removed 4 bases from V and 2 bases from J, with 14 bases in between. CDR3 length: 15 amino acids. Germline V gene data show CDR1 as MGHRA and CDR2 as YSYEKL. CDR3 region: CASSPSRGLNTEAFF. The DNA of the CDR3 is TGCGCCAGCAGCCCGAGCAGGGGTCTTAACACTGAAGCTTTCTTT.

This chain links TRBV2 with TRBJ2-6, with D possibly TRBD2 on 5 matching bases. Germline lookup yields CDR1 SNHLY and CDR2 FYNNEI. The CDR3 has 13 amino acids. Trimming removed 8 bases from V and 2 bases from J, with 7 bases in between. The DNA for the CDR3 is TGTGCCAGCTCAGCGGCTGGGGCCAACGTCCTGACTTTC. Protein product: CASSAAGANVLTF.

Only a few counts were recorded for this clone. The rearrangement uses TRBV14 and TRBJ2-5; a possible D gene is TRBD2 (6 bases). There are 16 residues in the CDR3. V gave up 0 bases and J gave up 5 bases, with 16 bases separating them. Germline V gene lookup returns CDR1 SGHDN and CDR2 FVKESK. In nucleotides, the CDR3 is TGTGCCAGCAGCCAAGATTTGGTGGGAGGAAGGGAGACCCAGTACTTC. Translated, it gives CASSQDLVGGRETQYF.

The sample holds one count of this clone. The chain employs TRBV4-1 and TRBJ2-1; unclear D gene. Deletions cut 1 base from V and 3 bases from J, with 7 bases between. Germline values: CDR1 MGHRA, CDR2 YSYEKL. The CDR3 has 14 residues. DNA for the CDR3: TGCGCCAGCAGCCAAGTCGGCGGCTACAATGAGCAGTTCTTC. This codes for CASSQVGGYNEQFF.

This clone is deemed medium-sized. V gene TRBV7-8 combines with J gene TRBJ2-7, with D possibly TRBD2 on 6 matching bases. V was shortened by 2 bases and J by 4 bases, with 12 bases between the two germline ends. The CDR3 sequence is 14 residues long. Germline CDR1 SGHVS, CDR2 FQNEAQ. The CDR3 DNA sequence: TGTGCCAGCAGCTTAACCGGGACTCCGTACGAGCAGTACTTC. Translation: CASSLTGTPYEQYF.

The V gene is TRBV2, the J gene TRBJ2-7, with D unresolved. There are 17 residues in the CDR3. CDR1 is SNHLY, CDR2 FYNNEI, per germline. V was clipped by 4 bases and J by 2 bases, with 21 bases between them. Here the CDR3 reads CASSGLYLGAATYEQYF. CDR3 coding DNA: TGTGCCAGCAGTGGTCTCTATCTAGGTGCAGCTACCTACGAGCAGTACTTC.

This rearrangement joins TRBV10-3 to TRBJ2-5; the D gene is possibly TRBD2 (5 bases). The V gene's germline CDR1 is ENHRY and CDR2 SYGVKD. V lost 6 bases, J lost 4 bases, and 12 bases lay in between. This CDR3 is built from 13 residues. Written as DNA, the CDR3 is TGTGCCATCAGGTCCACAGAGGGAGAGACCCAGTACTTC. This translates into CAIRSTEGETQYF.

This clone has only a few counts. V and J are TRBV28 and TRBJ1-1; D remains ambiguous. Per the germline V gene, CDR1 is MDHEN and CDR2 is SYDVKM. Deletions cut 5 bases from V and 3 bases from J, with 4 bases between. This CDR3 region has 11 residues. The CDR3 is CASSHYTEAFF. CDR3 sequence (DNA): TGTGCCAGCAGTCACTACACTGAAGCTTTCTTT.

The V and J genes are TRBV27 and TRBJ1-5; 7 bases map to TRBD1. This CDR3 has 16 amino acids. Germline V gene sequence: CDR1 MNHEY, CDR2 SMNVEV (reference sequence). V was clipped by 5 bases and J by 0 bases; unmatched bases: 7. The CDR3 reads CASSPGTAYSNQPQHF. CDR3 coding DNA: TGTGCCAGCAGTCCCGGGACAGCGTATAGCAATCAGCCCCAGCATTTT.

This clone is a singleton in its sample. The V and J genes are TRBV14 and TRBJ2-5; the match to TRBD2 covers 13 bases. V dropped 3 bases and J dropped 5; count of bases not matched to a gene: 15. Per the germline V gene, CDR1 is SGHDN and CDR2 is FVKESK. This CDR3 has 19 residues. CDR3 bases: TGTGCCAGCAGCCACGTCGTGTATAGGACTAGCGGGAGTGGGGAGACCCAGTACTTC. This codes for CASSHVVYRTSGSGETQYF.

The V and J genes are TRBV21-1 and TRBJ2-7; TRBD2 is the table's D call and was not checked against the DNA. TRBV21-1 is a recognized pseudogene. This CDR3 region has 15 residues. CDR3 in amino acids: CASSKDPGTSYEQYF. CDR3 sequence (DNA): TGTGCCAGCAGTAAGGACCCGGGAACGTCCTACGAGCAGTACTTC.

The rearrangement uses TRBV5-4 and TRBJ2-5; 7 bases match TRBD1. The V gene end was trimmed by 2 bases and the J gene end by 5 bases; junction bases not matched to a gene: 9. From germline, CDR1 is SGHNT and CDR2 YYREEE (reference sequence). The CDR3 totals 15 residues. The CDR3 spells CASSFFDRADETQYF. The CDR3 coding sequence is TGTGCCAGCAGCTTCTTTGACAGGGCGGATGAGACCCAGTACTTC.

V gene TRBV5-1 combines with J gene TRBJ1-2; maybe TRBD1 (6 bases). The CDR3 extends over 15 amino acids. Germline loops: CDR1 SGHRS, CDR2 YFSETQ. V dropped 3 bases and J dropped 1 base, with 13 bases sitting between them. The CDR3 nucleotides are TGCGCCAGCAGCTACCGGGACAACTTTAACTATGGCTACACCTTC. Amino acid sequence: CASSYRDNFNYGYTF.

This clone was found once. CDR3 nucleotide sequence: TGCGCCAGCAGCTCACGGGCAGGGGTACAAGAGACCCAGTACTTC. Translating it yields CASSSRAGVQETQYF. The chain combines TRBV5-1 with TRBJ2-5, with a possible D match to TRBD1 (6 bases). Germline V lookup: CDR1 SGHRS, CDR2 YFSETQ. The length of the CDR3 is 15 residues. The V and J ends lost 3 bases and 2 bases respectively, with 14 bases between them.

The rearrangement links TRBV6-4 to TRBJ2-7; 8 positions match TRBD1. Looked up from germline, CDR1 is MRHNA and CDR2 is SNTAGT. V lost 10 bases, J lost 1 base, and 18 bases stayed unmatched. There are 17 residues in the CDR3. For the CDR3, the DNA is TGTGCCAACCACCTTGACAGGGGTAAGGGTTGTTCCTACGAGCAGTACTTC. The encoded protein is CANHLDRGKGCSYEQYF.

This clone was detected a few times. The chain couples TRBV29-1 to TRBJ1-5; the match to TRBD1 covers 9 bases. The CDR3 runs 13 residues. Per germline, CDR1 SQVTM and CDR2 ANQGSEA. V lost 7 bases to trimming and J lost 5 bases; unmatched junction nucleotides: 6. Written as DNA, the CDR3 is TGCAGCGGCCGGACAGGGGAGGATCAGCCCCAGCATTTT. This codes for CSGRTGEDQPQHF.

The chain recombines TRBV19 with TRBJ1-5; D perhaps matches TRBD1 (5 bases). The CDR3 sequence is 16 residues long. Germline lookup yields CDR1 LNHDA and CDR2 SQIVND (reference sequence). Trimming cost V 3 bases and J 10 bases, with 22 bases left between them. The CDR3 protein is CASSIKIGVSDRPQHF. The CDR3 DNA follows: TGTGCCAGTAGTATTAAGATAGGGGTGAGCGATCGACCCCAGCATTTT.

The gene calls are TRBV7-9 and TRBJ2-7, with TRBD2 matching over 15 bases. Germline CDR1 SEHNR, CDR2 FQNEAQ (reference sequence). Trimming took 5 bases from V and 4 from J; bases not matched to a gene: 6. This CDR3 is built from 16 residues. CDR3 amino acids: CASSLRTSGRAYEQYF. The CDR3 bases are TGTGCCAGCAGCCTCAGGACTAGCGGGAGGGCTTACGAGCAGTACTTC.

This clone was observed a handful of times. For the CDR3, the DNA is TGTGCCAGCAGCCAACCTAGCGGACCTAGCACAGATACGCAGTATTTT. This codes for CASSQPSGPSTDTQYF. V and J are TRBV28 and TRBJ2-3; 7 bases line up with TRBD2. This CDR3 has 16 residues. Trimming at V came to 6 bases and at J to 0 bases, leaving 9 bases not matched to a gene. Germline V lookup: CDR1 MDHEN, CDR2 SYDVKM.

V and J are TRBV7-2 and TRBJ2-5, with 8 bases fitting TRBD2. With V trimmed by 4 bases and J by 2 bases, 9 bases remained unmatched. The CDR3 loop spans 16 amino acids. Germline CDR1 reads SGHTA; CDR2 reads FQGNSA. In nucleotides, the CDR3 is TGTGCCAGCAGCTCGGCGGCTAGCGGGCTTCAAGAGACCCAGTACTTC. Protein sequence: CASSSAASGLQETQYF.

The chain has TRBV7-9 and TRBJ2-7; a possible D gene is TRBD2 (5 bases). The ends were cut back, 5 bases at V and 5 bases at J, with 16 bases in the middle. The CDR3 is 14 residues long. Germline values: CDR1 SEHNR, CDR2 FQNEAQ (reference sequence). The CDR3 DNA sequence: TGTGCCAGCAGCCTTACTCCCCACGGGGACGAGCAGTACTTC. Protein: CASSLTPHGDEQYF.

V gene TRBV7-2 combines with J gene TRBJ2-5; 7 positions match TRBD2. Trimming cost V 5 bases and J 5 bases; bases outside gene matches: 14. There are 16 residues in the CDR3. Germline-derived CDR1 and CDR2 are SGHTA and FQGNSA. The CDR3: CASSPYQEGRVETQYF. The CDR3 nucleotides read TGTGCCAGCAGCCCCTACCAGGAGGGGAGGGTGGAGACCCAGTACTTC.

This chain uses TRBV6-6 with TRBJ2-1; D is possibly TRBD2 (5 bases). The V and J ends lost 5 bases and 10 bases respectively, with 12 bases between them. The CDR3 extends over 12 amino acids. The germline gives CDR1 MNHNY, CDR2 SVGAGI (reference sequence). DNA of the CDR3: TGTGCCAGCAGTAGCCCACGACTAGAGCAGTTCTTC. This sequence encodes CASSSPRLEQFF.

This clone was found once. The V and J genes are TRBV5-8 and TRBJ1-1; D is perhaps TRBD1 (5 bases). V lost 1 base, J lost 5 bases, and 9 bases lay in between. This CDR3 contains 13 residues. Germline values: CDR1 SGHTS, CDR2 YDEGEE. CDR3 region: CASSLKGVTEAFF. The CDR3 bases are TGTGCCAGCAGCTTGAAAGGGGTTACTGAAGCTTTCTTT.

The chain uses TRBV7-6 and TRBJ2-5; 12 bases fit TRBD2. Per germline, CDR1 SGHVS and CDR2 FNYEAQ. The CDR3 has 16 residues. V was clipped by 6 bases and J by 5 bases; unmatched bases: 10. CDR3 protein: CASSLTPSGRAETQYF. The DNA of the CDR3 is TGTGCCAGCAGTTTAACCCCTAGCGGGAGGGCGGAGACCCAGTACTTC.